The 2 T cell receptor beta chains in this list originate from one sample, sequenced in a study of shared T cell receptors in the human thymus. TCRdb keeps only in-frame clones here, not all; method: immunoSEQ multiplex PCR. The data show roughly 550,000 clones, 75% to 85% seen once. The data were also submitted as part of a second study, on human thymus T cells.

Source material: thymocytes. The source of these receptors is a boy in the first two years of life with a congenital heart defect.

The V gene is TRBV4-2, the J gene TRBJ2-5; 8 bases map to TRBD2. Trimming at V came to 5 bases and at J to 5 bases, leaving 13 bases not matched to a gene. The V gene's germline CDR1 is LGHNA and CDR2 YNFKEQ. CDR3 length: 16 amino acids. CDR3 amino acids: CASSVDTRTSSETQYF. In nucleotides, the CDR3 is TGTGCCAGCAGCGTCGACACTAGGACTAGCAGTGAGACCCAGTACTTC.

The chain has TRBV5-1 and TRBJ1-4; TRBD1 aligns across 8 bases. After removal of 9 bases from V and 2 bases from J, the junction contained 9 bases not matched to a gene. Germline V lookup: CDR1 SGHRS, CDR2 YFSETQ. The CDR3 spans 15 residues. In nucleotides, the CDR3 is TGCGCCACGTCCATCGGGGACAGGACTAATGAAAAACTGTTTTTT. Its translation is CATSIGDRTNEKLFF.